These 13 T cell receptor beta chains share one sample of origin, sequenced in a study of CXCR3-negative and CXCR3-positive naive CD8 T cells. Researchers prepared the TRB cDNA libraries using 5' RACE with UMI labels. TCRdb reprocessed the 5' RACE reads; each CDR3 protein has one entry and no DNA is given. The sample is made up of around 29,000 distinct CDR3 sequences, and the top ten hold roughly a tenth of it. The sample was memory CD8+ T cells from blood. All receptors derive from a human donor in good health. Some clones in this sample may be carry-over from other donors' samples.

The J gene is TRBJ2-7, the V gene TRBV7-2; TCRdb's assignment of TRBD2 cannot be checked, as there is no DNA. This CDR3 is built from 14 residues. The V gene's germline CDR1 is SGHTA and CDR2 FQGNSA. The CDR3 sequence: CASSPGTRAYEQYF.

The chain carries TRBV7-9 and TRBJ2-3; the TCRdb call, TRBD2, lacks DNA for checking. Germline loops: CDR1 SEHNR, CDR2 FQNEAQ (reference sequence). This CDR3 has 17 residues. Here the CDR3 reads CASSDSWGAKATDTQYF.

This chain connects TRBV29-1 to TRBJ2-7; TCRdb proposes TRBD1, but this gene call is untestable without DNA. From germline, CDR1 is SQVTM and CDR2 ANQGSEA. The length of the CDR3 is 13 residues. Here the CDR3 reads CSVARGMAYEQYF.

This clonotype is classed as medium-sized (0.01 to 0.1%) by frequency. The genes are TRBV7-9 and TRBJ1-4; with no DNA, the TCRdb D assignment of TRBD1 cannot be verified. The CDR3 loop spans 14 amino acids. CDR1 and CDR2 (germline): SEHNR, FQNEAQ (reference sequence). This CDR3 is CASSLILWNEKLFF.

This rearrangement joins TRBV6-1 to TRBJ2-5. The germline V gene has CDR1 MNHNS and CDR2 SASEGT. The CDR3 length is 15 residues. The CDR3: CASSADTKTQETQYF.

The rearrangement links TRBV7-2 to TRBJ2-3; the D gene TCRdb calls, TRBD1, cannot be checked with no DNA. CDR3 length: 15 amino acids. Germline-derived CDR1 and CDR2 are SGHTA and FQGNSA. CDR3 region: CASSLVHGGTDTQYF.

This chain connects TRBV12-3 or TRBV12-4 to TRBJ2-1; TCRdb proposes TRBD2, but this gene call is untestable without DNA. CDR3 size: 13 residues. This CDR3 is CASSSGPANEQFF.

The CDR3 here is CSVTSSDRGRKSSYNEQFF. The V call is TRBV29-1, the J call TRBJ2-1; TCRdb names TRBD1, which stays unverified in the absence of DNA. The germline gives CDR1 SQVTM, CDR2 ANQGSEA. The CDR3 totals 19 residues.

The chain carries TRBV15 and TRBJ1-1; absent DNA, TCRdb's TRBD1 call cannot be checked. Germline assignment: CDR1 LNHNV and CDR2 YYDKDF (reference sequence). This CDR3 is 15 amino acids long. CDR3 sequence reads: CATSPGTGGDTEAFF. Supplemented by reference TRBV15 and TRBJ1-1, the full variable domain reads DAMVIQNPRYQVTQFGKPVTLSCSQTLNHNVMYWYQQKSSQAPKLLFHYYDKDFNNEADTPDNFQSRRPNTSFCFLDIRSPGLGDTAMYLCATSPGTGGDTEAFFGQGTRLTVV.

The CDR3 is CASMGRDRETQYF. V and J are TRBV14 and TRBJ2-5; TCRdb designates TRBD2, a call that cannot be tested without DNA. The germline V gene has CDR1 SGHDN and CDR2 FVKESK. There are 13 residues in the CDR3.

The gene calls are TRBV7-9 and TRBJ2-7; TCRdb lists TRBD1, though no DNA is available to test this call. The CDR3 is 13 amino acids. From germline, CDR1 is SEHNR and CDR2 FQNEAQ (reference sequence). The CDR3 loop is CASSPGARNEQYF.

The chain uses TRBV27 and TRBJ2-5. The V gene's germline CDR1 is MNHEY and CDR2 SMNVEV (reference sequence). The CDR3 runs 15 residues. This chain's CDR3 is CASSLYDRWEETQYF.

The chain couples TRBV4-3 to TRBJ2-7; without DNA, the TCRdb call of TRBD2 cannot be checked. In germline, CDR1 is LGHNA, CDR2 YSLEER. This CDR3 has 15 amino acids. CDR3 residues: CASSPTEGSSYEQYF.